The entry below gives a single TCR beta chain sequence along with its context. Its antigen remains unknown. Clones were sequenced by immunoSEQ multiplex PCR, and TCRdb holds only the in-frame ones, with some missing. The sample gives under 50,000 clones, around 76% of which show up once; roughly 8.7% is in the top ten. This entry comes from a study of vaccination effects on CD4 cells after COVID-19. Across the study: The study sampled a couple of convalescent patients 16 days and one week before vaccination.

V was cut by 1 base and J by 0 bases, with 7 bases left in between. Germline-derived CDR1 and CDR2 are SEHNR and FQNEAQ (reference sequence). CDR3 length: 14 residues. Findings and limits, study-wide: In convalescent patients, vaccine-induced clones largely differed from infection-induced clones.

Isolation of CD4+ T cells took place after about ten days of culture. Confirmation by PCR established that the person had SARS-CoV-2 infection between March and December 2020. This chain connects TRBV7-9 to TRBJ2-7, with D perhaps matching TRBD1 (5 bases). The starting material was CD4+ T cells from PBMCs cultured without peptide, obtained before COVID-19 vaccination. The TCR comes from a human donor who had a prior SARS-CoV-2 infection. This CDR3 reads CASSLDRFSYEQYF. DNA of the CDR3: TGTGCCAGCAGCTTAGACAGGTTCTCCTACGAGCAGTACTTC.